This T cell receptor (beta chain) was identified during a study of cytotoxic CD8 clonotypes in ibrutinib-treated CLL. Study in general: With a range of 6 to 36, the median treatment time before response samples were taken was over 9 months. Study-wide findings and caveats: Sample timing was unmatched between remission and later-progressing patients; lymph nodes unstudied. Public clonotypes (which were uncommon) either contracted or remained stable on treatment.

In germline, CDR1 is LGHNA, CDR2 YNFKEQ. The CDR3 is made up of 20 amino acids. The junction had 10 bases not matched to a gene; V was cut back by 1 base and J by 0 bases. With regard to this clone: Its antigen remains unidentified.

With sequencing, the targeted depth ranged from 1 in 200,000 to 1 in 1 million T cells. Clones were read by immunoSEQ multiplex PCR, and TCRdb kept only the in-frame ones, dropping some. This sample has 250,000 to 350,000 clones; 76% occur once, and the top ten carry approximately 5.6%. The chain couples TRBV4-2 to TRBJ2-1, with 12 nucleotides matching TRBD2. The sample consisted of PBMCs, taken at disease progression, from a patient treated with ibrutinib. The receptor was isolated from a human donor with chronic lymphocytic leukemia. The CDR3 reads CASSQATTSGGSSSYNEQFF. The CDR3 DNA reads as TGTGCCAGCAGCCAAGCTACCACTAGCGGGGGGTCAAGCTCCTACAATGAGCAGTTCTTC.